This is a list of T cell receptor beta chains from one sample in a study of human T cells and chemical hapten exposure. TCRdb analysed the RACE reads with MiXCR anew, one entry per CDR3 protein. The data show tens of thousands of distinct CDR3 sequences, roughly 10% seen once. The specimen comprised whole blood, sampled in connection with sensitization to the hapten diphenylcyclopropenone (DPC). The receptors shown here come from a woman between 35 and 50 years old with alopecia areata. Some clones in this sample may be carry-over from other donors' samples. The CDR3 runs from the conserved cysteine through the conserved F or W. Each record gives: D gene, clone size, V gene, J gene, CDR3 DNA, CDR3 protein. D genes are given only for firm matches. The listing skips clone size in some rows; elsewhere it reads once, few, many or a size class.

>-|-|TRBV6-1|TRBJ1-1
TGTGCCACGACTTATGTGGGGGCCACTGAAGCTTTCTTT
CATTYVGATEAFF
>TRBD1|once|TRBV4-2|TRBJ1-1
TGTGCCAGCAGCCAAGGAGACAGGGCGAACACTGAAGCTTTCTTT
CASSQGDRANTEAFF
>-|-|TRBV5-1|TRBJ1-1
TGCGCCAGCAGCTTGGGTCCCGGACAGCTTACGAACACTGAAGCTTTCTTT
CASSLGPGQLTNTEAFF
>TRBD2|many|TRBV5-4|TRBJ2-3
TGTGCCAGCAGCCGGACTAGCGGGGTGTCAGATACGCAGTATTTT
CASSRTSGVSDTQYF
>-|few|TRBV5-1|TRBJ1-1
TGCGCCAGCAGCTCCGAAGGGGCTGTGATGAACACTGAAGCTTTCTTT
CASSSEGAVMNTEAFF
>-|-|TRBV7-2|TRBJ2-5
TGTGCCAGCAGCTTAAGGAGCCCTACTTTAGAGACCCAGTACTTC
CASSLRSPTLETQYF
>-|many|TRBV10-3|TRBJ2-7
TGTGCCATCATGGATGCTGACAGCTCCTACGAGCAGTACTTC
CAIMDADSSYEQYF
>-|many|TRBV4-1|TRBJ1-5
TGCGCCAGCAGCCAAGTCTCCATCGCTGATCAGCCCCAGCATTTT
CASSQVSIADQPQHF
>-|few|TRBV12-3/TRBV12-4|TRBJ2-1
TGTGCCAGCAGTTTAGAGGGGACGAACAATGAGCAGTTCTTC
CASSLEGTNNEQFF
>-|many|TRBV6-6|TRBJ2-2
TGTGCCAGCACCCCGAGGAGGGAGGCCGGGGAGCTGTTTTTT
CASTPRREAGELFF
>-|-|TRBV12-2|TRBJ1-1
TGTGCAAGTCGCTTAGTTCGGGACAGGGTAACTGAAGCTTTCTTT
CASRLVRDRVTEAFF
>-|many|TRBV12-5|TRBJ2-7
TGTGCTAGTGGTTTGAACGACAGGAGAAGCGACGAGCAGTACTTC
CASGLNDRRSDEQYF
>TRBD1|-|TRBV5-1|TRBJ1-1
TGCGCCAGCAGCTTGGCCGCGACAGGGGCGACTGAAGCTTTCTTT
CASSLAATGATEAFF
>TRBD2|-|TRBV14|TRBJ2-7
TGTGCCAGCAGGCTAGCGGGGGGCGGCGACGAGCAGTACTTC
CASRLAGGGDEQYF
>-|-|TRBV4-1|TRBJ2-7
TGCGCCAGCAGCCAAGCCCCTCACGAGCAGTACTTC
CASSQAPHEQYF
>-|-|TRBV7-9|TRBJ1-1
TGTGCCAGCAGCTTAGGTTCAGGCGTAGTTGTAGCTTTCTTT
CASSLGSGVVVAFF
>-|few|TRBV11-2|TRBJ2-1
TGTGCCAGCAGCTTAGGAGGAGATGAGCAGTTCTTC
CASSLGGDEQFF
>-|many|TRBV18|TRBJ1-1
TGTGCCAGCTCGCGGGGGGGGATGAACACTGAAGCTTTCTTT
CASSRGGMNTEAFF
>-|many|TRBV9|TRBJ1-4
TGTGCCAGCAGCGTAGGGGGGACATCAACTAATGAAAAACTGTTTTTT
CASSVGGTSTNEKLFF
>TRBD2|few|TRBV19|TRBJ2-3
TGTGCTAGTAGTTCTCTAGCGGGGCGCACAGATACGCAGTATTTT
CASSSLAGRTDTQYF
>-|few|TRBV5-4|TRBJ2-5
TGTGCCAGCAGCGATGGGGGCGGCCAGCAAGAGACCCAGTACTTC
CASSDGGGQQETQYF
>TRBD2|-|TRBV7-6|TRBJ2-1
TGTGCCAGCAGCCAAGACCTTGGGACTAGCGGGGGCTCCTACAATGAGCAGTTCTTC
CASSQDLGTSGGSYNEQFF
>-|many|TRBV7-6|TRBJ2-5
TGTGCCAGCAGCTTTTGGGGAAACCAAGAGACCCAGTACTTC
CASSFWGNQETQYF
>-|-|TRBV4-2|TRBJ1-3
TGTGCCAGCAGCCAAGCGCAGGCCTCCACCTCTGGAAACACCATATATTTT
CASSQAQASTSGNTIYF
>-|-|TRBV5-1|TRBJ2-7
TGCGCCAGCAGACCCCTGTGGGTTACTAATTACGAGCAGTACTTC
CASRPLWVTNYEQYF
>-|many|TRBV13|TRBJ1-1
TGTGCCAGCAGCTTAGAGGGGAACACTGAAGCTTTCTTT
CASSLEGNTEAFF
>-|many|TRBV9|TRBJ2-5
TGTGCCAGCACCCTATTGGACCCACAAGAGACCCAGTACTTC
CASTLLDPQETQYF
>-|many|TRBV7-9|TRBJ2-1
TGTGCCAGCAGAACTGACTACAATGAGCAGTTCTTC
CASRTDYNEQFF
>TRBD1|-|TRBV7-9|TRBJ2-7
TGTGCCAGCAGCGGGGACAGGGCCGAGCAGTACTTC
CASSGDRAEQYF
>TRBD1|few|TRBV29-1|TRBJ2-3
TGCAGCGTTGCGGGGGGACAGGGGGCGGATACGCAGTATTTT
CSVAGGQGADTQYF
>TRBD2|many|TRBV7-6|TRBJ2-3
TGTGCCAGCAGCGACTACTTTGGAGCGGGGGTTAGCACAGATACGCAGTATTTT
CASSDYFGAGVSTDTQYF
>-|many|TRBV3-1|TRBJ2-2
TGTGCCAGCAGCCGACGGGGCATTGGGGAGCTGTTTTTT
CASSRRGIGELFF
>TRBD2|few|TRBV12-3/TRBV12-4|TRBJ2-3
TGTGCCAGCAGTTTACCTAGCGGACGGAGGACAGATACGCAGTATTTT
CASSLPSGRRTDTQYF
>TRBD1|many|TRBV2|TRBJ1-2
TGTGCCAGCAAGCAGGGGGCGAATGGCTACACCTTC
CASKQGANGYTF
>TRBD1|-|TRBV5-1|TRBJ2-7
TGCGCCAGCAGGACCGGGACAGACCACTACGAGCAGTACTTC
CASRTGTDHYEQYF
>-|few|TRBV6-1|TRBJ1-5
TGTGCCAGCAGTGTTGAGAGGTCCTGGCCGAGCAATCAGCCCCAGCATTTT
CASSVERSWPSNQPQHF
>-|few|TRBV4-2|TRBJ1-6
TGTGCGGGGGGGATTAACTCACCCCTCCACTTT
CAGGINSPLHF
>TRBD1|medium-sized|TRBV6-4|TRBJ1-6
TGTGCCAGCAGTGAGGACAGGGATAATTCACCCCTCCACTTT
CASSEDRDNSPLHF
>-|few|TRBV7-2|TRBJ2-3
TGTGCCAGCAGCCCGGTGGCGGGGGCCCCCTTGACAGATACGCAGTATTTT
CASSPVAGAPLTDTQYF
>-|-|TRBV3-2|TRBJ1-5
TGTGCCAGCAGCCCCTGGGACAGGGGCGGAAATCAGCCCCAGCATTTT
CASSPWDRGGNQPQHF
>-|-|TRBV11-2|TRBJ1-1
TGTGCCAGCAGCTTAGACGCAGGGACTGAAGCTTTCTTT
CASSLDAGTEAFF
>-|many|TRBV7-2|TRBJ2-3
TGTGCCAGCAGGGGGCCAAGCACAGATACGCAGTATTTT
CASRGPSTDTQYF
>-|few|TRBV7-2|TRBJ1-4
TGTGCCAGCAGAGTTTATGGGGAGGTGTATGAAAAACTGTTTTTT
CASRVYGEVYEKLFF